The T cell receptor beta chain under discussion was sequenced for a study of blood T cell repertoires in COVID-19. The overall study: The analysed material was cDNA or gDNA that came from T cells, B-cell-depleted T cells, or PBMCs.

This CDR3 is 15 amino acids long. Germline V gene sequence: CDR1 SEHNR, CDR2 FQNEAQ (reference sequence). V was clipped by 5 bases and J by 5 bases; unmatched bases: 8. How the authors handled the data: Quantification of nucleated cells was approximated via reference gene primer amplification. Sequencing was performed with immunoSEQ multiplex PCR; in TCRdb, only in-frame clones are kept and a portion is missing. Clone size and V and J calls were adopted from that table, with D and trimming inferred from the DNA. The sample shows around 240,000 clones, approximately 83% of them seen only once. This TCR was sampled from a woman aged 50 to 60 with acute or convalescent COVID-19. The J gene is TRBJ2-5, the V gene TRBV7-9; 10 nucleotides line up with TRBD1. The sequencing input was peripheral blood. CDR3 in DNA: TGTGCCAGCAGCCACGGACAGGGGGAGGGGGAGACCCAGTACTTC. Translating gives CASSHGQGEGETQYF.